This entry lists 13 T cell receptor beta chains sequenced from one sample in a study of T cell responses to AZD1222 COVID-19 vaccine. Sequencing was performed with immunoSEQ multiplex PCR; in TCRdb, only in-frame clones are kept and a portion is missing. This table holds 150,000 to 160,000 clones, roughly nine tenths found once. The sample consisted of peripheral blood, taken after recovery from COVID-19. These receptor sequences come from an adult who had recovered from COVID-19.

This chain's CDR3 is CASRSSVDRGRINQPQHF. Written as DNA, the CDR3 is TGTGCCAGCAGGTCCTCCGTCGACAGGGGGCGGATCAATCAGCCCCAGCATTTT. V and J are TRBV28 and TRBJ1-5; 10 nucleotides match TRBD1. The CDR3 spans 18 residues. J gave up 3 bases and V 6 bases, and 14 bases lay outside the gene matches. CDR1 and CDR2 from the germline V gene are MDHEN and SYDVKM.

This sequence joins TRBV18 and TRBJ2-3; a weak D match, TRBD2 (7 bases). CDR1 is KGHSH, CDR2 LQKENI, per germline. The V end was cut by 2 bases, the J end by 4 bases, with 16 bases between. The CDR3 totals 16 residues. CDR3 bases: TGTGCCAGCTCACCAGGGGGCGGGAGCGCCCCAGATACGCAGTATTTT. Its translation: CASSPGGGSAPDTQYF. The variable domain in full, completed from reference TRBV18 and TRBJ2-3, reads NAGVMQNPRHLVRRRGQEARLRCSPMKGHSHVYWYRQLPEEGLKFMVYLQKENIIDESGMPKERFSAEFPKEGPSILRIQQVVRGDSAAYFCASSPGGGSAPDTQYFGPGTRLTVL.

The chain links TRBV6-1 to TRBJ1-3; 7 bases agree with TRBD1. The CDR3 sequence is 14 residues long. V shed 2 bases and J 4 bases; nucleotides not matched to a gene: 2. The germline V gene encodes CDR1 MNHNS and CDR2 SASEGT. CDR3 sequence: CASSEQGGGNTIYF. CDR3 sequence (DNA): TGTGCCAGCAGTGAACAAGGGGGCGGAAACACCATATATTTT.

The rearrangement uses TRBV18 and TRBJ2-7; D remains ambiguous. The CDR3 contains 14 residues. Germline CDR1 reads KGHSH; CDR2 reads LQKENI. Between the trimmed V and J ends, which lost 2 bases and 3 bases, there was a span of 11 bases. The CDR3 coding sequence is TGTGCCAGCTCACCATCTTTGCAAATCTACGAGCAGTACTTC. Protein product: CASSPSLQIYEQYF.

This chain uses TRBV19 with TRBJ2-7; D not certain. Germline assignment: CDR1 LNHDA and CDR2 SQIVND (reference sequence). Trimming took off 1 base at V and 2 bases at J, with 9 bases between the two ends. CDR3 length: 14 amino acids. The DNA of the CDR3 is TGTGCCAGTAGTATAGGTTACAGCACCTACGAGCAGTACTTC. It encodes CASSIGYSTYEQYF.

The chain is built from TRBV5-1 and TRBJ1-2; 10 nucleotides agree with TRBD1. The germline gives CDR1 SGHRS, CDR2 YFSETQ. Germline trimming cut 4 bases from V and 5 bases from J; bases unmatched to any gene: 8. CDR3 size: 15 residues. CDR3 sequence (DNA): TGCGCCAGCAGCATACTCGGGACAGGGGATTATGGCTACACCTTC. This translates into CASSILGTGDYGYTF.

In its sample, this clone was seen once. The J gene is TRBJ1-3, the V gene TRBV18, with 7 bases aligning to TRBD1. CDR3 length equals 15 residues. CDR1 is KGHSH and CDR2 is LQKENI in the germline V gene. Trimming at V came to 0 bases and at J to 4 bases, leaving 3 bases not matched to a gene. This chain's CDR3 is CASSPPTTGGNTIYF. The CDR3 DNA follows: TGTGCCAGCTCACCACCCACGACAGGGGGAAACACCATATATTTT.

V and J are TRBV11-2 and TRBJ1-1; D ambiguous. The CDR3 length is 15 residues. The V end lost 3 bases, the J end lost 0 bases, and 11 bases lay between the germline ends. Germline CDR1 is SGHAT and CDR2 is FQNNGV. The CDR3 DNA sequence: TGTGCCAGCAGCTTTCACCTAGACATGAACACTGAAGCTTTCTTT. Protein: CASSFHLDMNTEAFF.

Only one count was recorded for this clone. The rearrangement uses TRBV19 and TRBJ1-5; 10 nucleotides line up with TRBD1. Trimming at V came to 4 bases and at J to 9 bases, leaving 6 bases not matched to a gene. Germline V CDR1 and CDR2: LNHDA, SQIVND (reference sequence). The CDR3 is made up of 14 amino acids. The CDR3 is CASSTGTGDGPQHF. The CDR3 DNA reads as TGTGCCAGTAGTACCGGGACAGGGGACGGGCCCCAGCATTTT.

Written as DNA, the CDR3 is TGTGCCAGCAGTTTGGACGCCCGCTGGCAGTATTTT. It is translated as CASSLDARWQYF. V gene TRBV28 combines with J gene TRBJ2-3, with D unclear. CDR1 and CDR2 from the germline V gene are MDHEN and SYDVKM. This CDR3 region has 12 residues. Trimming pared 3 bases from V and 11 bases from J, leaving 12 bases between.

This clone was found a few times. This sequence joins TRBV28 and TRBJ2-3, with 7 bases fitting TRBD1. This CDR3 is built from 15 residues. Germline assignment: CDR1 MDHEN and CDR2 SYDVKM. The V segment lost 8 bases and the J segment 0 bases; nucleotides outside the gene matches: 8. The CDR3 nucleotides are TGTGCCAGCTACTCCAGACAGGGTAGCACAGATACGCAGTATTTT. Translated, it gives CASYSRQGSTDTQYF.

In this sample, this clone turned up a few times. The rearrangement uses TRBV6-2 or TRBV6-3 and TRBJ1-1; a possible D gene is TRBD1 (6 bases). The germline V gene has CDR1 MNHEY and CDR2 SVGEGT. V gave up 2 bases and J gave up 10 bases, with 14 bases separating them. This CDR3 spans 13 amino acids. In DNA, the CDR3 is TGTGCCAGCAGTTACCCGACAGGCCTGGGAGCTTTCTTT. It codes for CASSYPTGLGAFF.

Turning to this clone: Other DNA sequences in the sample encode the same CDR3. The rearrangement uses TRBV6-1 and TRBJ1-1; D might be TRBD1 (5 bases). This CDR3 spans 15 amino acids. V lost 1 base and J 4 bases, leaving 13 bases between the germline ends. Germline lookup yields CDR1 MNHNS and CDR2 SASEGT. The CDR3 bases are TGTGCCAGCAGTGAAGTGGGGGGGGAAGGCACTGAAGCTTTCTTT. This translates into CASSEVGGEGTEAFF.